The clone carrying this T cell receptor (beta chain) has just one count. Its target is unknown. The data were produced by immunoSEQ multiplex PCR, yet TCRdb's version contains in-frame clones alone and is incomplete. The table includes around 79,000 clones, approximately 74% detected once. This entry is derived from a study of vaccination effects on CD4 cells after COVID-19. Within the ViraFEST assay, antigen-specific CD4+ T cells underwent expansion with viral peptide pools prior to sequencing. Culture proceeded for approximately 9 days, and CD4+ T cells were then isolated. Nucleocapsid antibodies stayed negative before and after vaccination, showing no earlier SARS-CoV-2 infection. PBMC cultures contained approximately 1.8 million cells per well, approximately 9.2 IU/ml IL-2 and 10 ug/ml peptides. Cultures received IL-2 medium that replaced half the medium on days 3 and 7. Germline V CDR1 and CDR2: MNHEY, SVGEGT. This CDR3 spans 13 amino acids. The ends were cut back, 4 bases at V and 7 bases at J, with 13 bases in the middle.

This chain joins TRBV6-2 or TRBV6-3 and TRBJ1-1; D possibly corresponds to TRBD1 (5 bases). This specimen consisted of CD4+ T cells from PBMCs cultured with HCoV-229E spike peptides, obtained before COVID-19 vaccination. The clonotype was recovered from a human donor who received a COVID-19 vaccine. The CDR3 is CASSLVRGNEAFF. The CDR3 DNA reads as TGTGCCAGCAGTTTGGTCCGGGGGAATGAAGCTTTCTTT.